The 10 T cell receptor beta chains below were found in one sample sequenced in a study of beta chain features in type 1 diabetes. Expressed TCRB transcripts were sequenced because the entire RNA isolate underwent reverse transcription. Method: immunoSEQ multiplex PCR; TCRdb's copy keeps in-frame clones and lacks some. The sample shows tens of thousands of clones, about 70% of them seen only once. Sequenced material: Tregs from blood. The receptor source for this set is a woman in her 40s in good health.

The chain joins TRBV19 to TRBJ2-2, with a tentative D call TRBD1 (6 bases). This CDR3 spans 13 amino acids. V was trimmed by 5 bases and J by 6 bases, leaving 10 bases between them. The V gene's germline CDR1 is LNHDA and CDR2 SQIVND (reference sequence). The DNA of the CDR3 is TGTGCCAGTAGTTTACACAGGGCCGGGGAGCTGTTTTTT. It codes for CASSLHRAGELFF.

The genes are TRBV5-1 and TRBJ1-2, with D perhaps matching TRBD1 (6 bases). Trimming shortened V by 0 bases and J by 4 bases, and 13 bases separated the two germline ends. This CDR3 comprises 15 residues. Germline CDR1 SGHRS, CDR2 YFSETQ. CDR3 residues: CASSLALADSYGYTF. The CDR3 DNA follows: TGCGCCAGCAGCTTGGCCCTAGCGGACAGCTATGGCTACACCTTC. The whole variable domain, filled in from reference TRBV5-1 and TRBJ1-2, reads KAGVTQTPRYLIKTRGQQVTLSCSPISGHRSVSWYQQTPGQGLQFLFEYFSETQRNKGNFPGRFSGRQFSNSRSEMNVSTLELGDSALYLCASSLALADSYGYTFGSGTRLTVV.

The rearrangement uses TRBV25-1 and TRBJ2-1; TRBD1 matches at 10 bases. V lost 8 bases and J lost 7; bases outside the gene matches: 11. Germline V lookup: CDR1 MGHDK, CDR2 SYGVNS. The CDR3 is 15 residues long. CDR3 DNA sequence: TGTGCCAGCCGAGTCGAGCTGGACAGGGGGAATGAGCAGTTCTTC. This encodes CASRVELDRGNEQFF.

The gene calls are TRBV25-1 and TRBJ2-2; possible D gene TRBD1, 7 bases. The CDR3 sequence is 16 residues long. Trimming pared 2 bases from V and 4 bases from J, leaving 14 bases between. The V gene's germline CDR1 is MGHDK and CDR2 SYGVNS. The CDR3 loop reads CASSEPAGGSTGELFF. The CDR3 DNA sequence: TGTGCCAGCAGTGAACCGGCAGGGGGGAGCACCGGGGAGCTGTTTTTT. Looking up the rest from reference TRBV25-1 and TRBJ2-2 gives the full variable domain: EADIYQTPRYLVIGTGKKITLECSQTMGHDKMYWYQQDPGMELHLIHYSYGVNSTEKGDLSSESTVSRIRTEHFPLTLESARPSHTSQYLCASSEPAGGSTGELFFGEGSRLTVL.

This clone is medium-sized. DNA of the CDR3: TGTGCCATCAGATCCGGGACAGGGTCCACTGAAGCTTTCTTT. Protein product: CAIRSGTGSTEAFF. The V gene is TRBV10-3, the J gene TRBJ1-1; TRBD1 aligns across 9 bases. This CDR3 is 14 amino acids long. The V gene's germline CDR1 is ENHRY and CDR2 SYGVKD. The J segment lost 4 bases and the V segment lost 6 bases, leaving 6 bases of the junction unmatched.

The chain joins TRBV5-1 to TRBJ2-1; the match to TRBD2 covers 12 bases. Germline V gives CDR1 SGHRS, CDR2 YFSETQ. The CDR3 is 20 residues long. Trimming took 5 bases from V and 0 from J; bases not matched to a gene: 15. The chain's CDR3 is CASRARPTSGGPSSYNEQFF. DNA of the CDR3: TGCGCCAGCAGGGCACGACCGACTAGCGGGGGCCCCAGCTCCTACAATGAGCAGTTCTTC.

This clone turned up a few times. V usage is TRBV6-5 and J usage is TRBJ2-2, with unresolved D. V lost 7 bases and J 6 bases, leaving 6 bases between the germline ends. Per germline, CDR1 MNHEY and CDR2 SVGAGI. This CDR3 spans 11 amino acids. This CDR3 reads CASTSAGELFF. In DNA, the CDR3 is TGTGCCAGCACCTCGGCCGGGGAGCTGTTTTTT.

CDR3 amino acids: CASSQAGGNTGELFF. CDR3 coding DNA: TGCGCCAGCAGCCAAGCGGGGGGGAACACCGGGGAGCTGTTTTTT. This chain connects TRBV4-1 to TRBJ2-2; 7 bases match TRBD2. The germline V gene encodes CDR1 MGHRA and CDR2 YSYEKL. J lost 1 base, V lost 1 base, and 0 bases had no gene match. The CDR3 is 15 residues long.

The rearrangement uses TRBV27 and TRBJ2-3; D is unclear. Trimming removed 1 base from V and 2 bases from J, with 13 bases in between. Germline lookup yields CDR1 MNHEY and CDR2 SMNVEV (reference sequence). This CDR3 is built from 16 residues. CDR3 amino acids: CASSLYPGWVTDTQYF. Written as DNA, the CDR3 is TGTGCCAGCAGTTTATACCCGGGTTGGGTCACAGATACGCAGTATTTT.

The chain is built from TRBV7-2 and TRBJ2-7; the D gene is possibly TRBD1 (6 bases). The CDR3 runs 14 residues. V was trimmed by 2 bases and J by 0 bases, leaving 8 bases between them. The germline V gene encodes CDR1 SGHTA and CDR2 FQGNSA. CDR3 nucleotides: TGTGCCAGCAGCTTACAGGGGAGCTCCTACGAGCAGTACTTC. This encodes CASSLQGSSYEQYF. Full variable domain (remainder filled in from reference TRBV7-2 and TRBJ2-7): GAGVSQSPSNKVTEKGKDVELRCDPISGHTALYWYRQSLGQGLEFLIYFQGNSAPDKSGLPSDRFSAERTGGSVSTLTIQRTQQEDSAVYLCASSLQGSSYEQYFGPGTRLTVT.